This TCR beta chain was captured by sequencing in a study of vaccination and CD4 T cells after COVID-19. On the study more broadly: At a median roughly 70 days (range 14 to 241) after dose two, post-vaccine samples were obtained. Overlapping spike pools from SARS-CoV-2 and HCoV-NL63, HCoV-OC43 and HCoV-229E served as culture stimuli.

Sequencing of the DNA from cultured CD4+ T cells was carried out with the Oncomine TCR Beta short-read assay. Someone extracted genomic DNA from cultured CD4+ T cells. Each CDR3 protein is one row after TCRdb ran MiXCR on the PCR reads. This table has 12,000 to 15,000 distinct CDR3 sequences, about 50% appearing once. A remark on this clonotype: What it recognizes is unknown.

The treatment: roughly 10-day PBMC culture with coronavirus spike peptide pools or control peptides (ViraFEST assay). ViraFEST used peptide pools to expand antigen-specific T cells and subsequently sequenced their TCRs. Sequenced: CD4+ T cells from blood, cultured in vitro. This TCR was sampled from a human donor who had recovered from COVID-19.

The CDR3 DNA reads as TGCGCCAGCAGCGCGACCGGGACGGGATTTAAAGAGACCCAGTACTTC. Translation: CASSATGTGFKETQYF. The V call is TRBV4-1, the J call TRBJ2-5; D tentatively fits TRBD1 or TRBD2 (5 bases each). CDR1 MGHRA and CDR2 YSYEKL come from the germline V gene. The V gene lost 5 bases and the J gene lost 3 bases, with 19 bases spanning the gap. CDR3 length: 16 amino acids.